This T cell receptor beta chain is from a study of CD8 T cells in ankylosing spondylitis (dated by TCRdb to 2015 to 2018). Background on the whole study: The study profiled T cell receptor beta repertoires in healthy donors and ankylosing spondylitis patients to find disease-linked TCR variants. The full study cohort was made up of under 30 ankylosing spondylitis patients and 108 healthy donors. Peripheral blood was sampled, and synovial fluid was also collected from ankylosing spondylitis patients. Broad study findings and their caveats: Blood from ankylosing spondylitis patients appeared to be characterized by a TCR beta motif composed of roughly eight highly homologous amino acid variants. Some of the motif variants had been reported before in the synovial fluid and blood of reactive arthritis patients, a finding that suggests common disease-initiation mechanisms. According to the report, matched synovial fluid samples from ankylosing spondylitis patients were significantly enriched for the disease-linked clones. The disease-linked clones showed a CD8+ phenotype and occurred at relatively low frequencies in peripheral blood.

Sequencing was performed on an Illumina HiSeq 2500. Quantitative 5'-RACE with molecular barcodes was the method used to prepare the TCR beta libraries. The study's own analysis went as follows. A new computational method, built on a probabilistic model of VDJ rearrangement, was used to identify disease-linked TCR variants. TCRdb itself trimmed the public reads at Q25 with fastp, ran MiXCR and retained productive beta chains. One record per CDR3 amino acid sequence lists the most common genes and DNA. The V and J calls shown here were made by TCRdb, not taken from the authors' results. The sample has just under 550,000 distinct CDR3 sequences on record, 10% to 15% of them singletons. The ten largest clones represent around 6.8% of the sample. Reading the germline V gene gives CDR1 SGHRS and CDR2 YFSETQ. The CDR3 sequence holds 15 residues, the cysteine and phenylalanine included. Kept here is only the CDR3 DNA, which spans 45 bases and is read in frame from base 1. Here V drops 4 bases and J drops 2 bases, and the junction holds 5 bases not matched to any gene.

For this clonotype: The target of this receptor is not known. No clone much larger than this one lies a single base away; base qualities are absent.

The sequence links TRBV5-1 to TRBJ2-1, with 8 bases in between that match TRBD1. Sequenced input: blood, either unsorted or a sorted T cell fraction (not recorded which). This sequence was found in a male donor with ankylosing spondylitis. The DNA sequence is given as TGCGCCAGCAGCCGGGACAGGAGCACCTACAATGAGCAGTTCTTC. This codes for CASSRDRSTYNEQFF.